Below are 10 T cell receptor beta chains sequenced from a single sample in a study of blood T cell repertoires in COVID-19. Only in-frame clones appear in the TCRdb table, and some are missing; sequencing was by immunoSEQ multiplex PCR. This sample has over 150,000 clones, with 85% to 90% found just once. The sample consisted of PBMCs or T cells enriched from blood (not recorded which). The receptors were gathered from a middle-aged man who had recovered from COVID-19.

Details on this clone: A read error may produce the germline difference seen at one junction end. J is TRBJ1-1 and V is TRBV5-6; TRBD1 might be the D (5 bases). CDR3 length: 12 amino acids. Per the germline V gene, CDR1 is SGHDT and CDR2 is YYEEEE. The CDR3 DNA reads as TGTGCCAGCAGCTTGGGTAGGGGTTGGGAAAACTTT. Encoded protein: CASSLGRGWENF.

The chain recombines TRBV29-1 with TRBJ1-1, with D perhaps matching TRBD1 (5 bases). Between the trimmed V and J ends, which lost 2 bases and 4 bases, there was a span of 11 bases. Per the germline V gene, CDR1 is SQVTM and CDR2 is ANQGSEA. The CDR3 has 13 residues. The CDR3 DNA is TGCAGCGTTGAACCACAAAGGGGCACTGAAGCTTTCTTT. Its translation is CSVEPQRGTEAFF.

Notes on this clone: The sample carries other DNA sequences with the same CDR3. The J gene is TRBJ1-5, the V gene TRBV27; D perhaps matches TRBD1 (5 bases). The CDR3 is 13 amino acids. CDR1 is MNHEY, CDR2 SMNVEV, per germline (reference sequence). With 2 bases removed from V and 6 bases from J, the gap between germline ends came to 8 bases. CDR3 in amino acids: CASSLRGGQPQHF. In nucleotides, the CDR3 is TGTGCCAGCAGTTTACGGGGGGGTCAGCCCCAGCATTTT.

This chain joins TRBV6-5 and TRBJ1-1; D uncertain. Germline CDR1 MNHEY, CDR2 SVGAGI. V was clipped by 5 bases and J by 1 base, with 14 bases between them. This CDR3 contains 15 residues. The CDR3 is CASSPLGARNTEAFF. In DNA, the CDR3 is TGTGCCAGCAGTCCCCTGGGAGCACGGAACACTGAAGCTTTCTTT.

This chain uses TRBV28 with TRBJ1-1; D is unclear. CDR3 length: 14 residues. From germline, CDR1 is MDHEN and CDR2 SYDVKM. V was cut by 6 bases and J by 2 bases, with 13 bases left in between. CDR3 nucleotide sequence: TGTGCCAGCAGCCTCCCTCCAGGTAACACTGAAGCTTTCTTT. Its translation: CASSLPPGNTEAFF.

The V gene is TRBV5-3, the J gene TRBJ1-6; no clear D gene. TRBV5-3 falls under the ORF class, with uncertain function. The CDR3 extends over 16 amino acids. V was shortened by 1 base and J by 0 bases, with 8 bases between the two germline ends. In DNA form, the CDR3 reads TGTGCCAGAAGCTTGCCTTTCAGCTCCTATAATTCACCCCTCCACTTT. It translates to CARSLPFSSYNSPLHF.

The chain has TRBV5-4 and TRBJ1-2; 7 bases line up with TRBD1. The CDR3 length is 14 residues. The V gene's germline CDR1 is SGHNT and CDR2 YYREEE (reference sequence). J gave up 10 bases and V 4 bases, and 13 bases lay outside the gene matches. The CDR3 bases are TGTGCCAGCAGCGTTGGGACAGACGCGACACTCTACACCTTC. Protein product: CASSVGTDATLYTF.

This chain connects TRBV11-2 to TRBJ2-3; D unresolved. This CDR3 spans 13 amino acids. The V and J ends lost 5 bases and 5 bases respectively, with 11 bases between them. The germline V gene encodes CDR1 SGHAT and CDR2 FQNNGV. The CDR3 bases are TGTGCCAGCAGCCCTAGTAATGGAGATACGCAGTATTTT. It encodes CASSPSNGDTQYF.

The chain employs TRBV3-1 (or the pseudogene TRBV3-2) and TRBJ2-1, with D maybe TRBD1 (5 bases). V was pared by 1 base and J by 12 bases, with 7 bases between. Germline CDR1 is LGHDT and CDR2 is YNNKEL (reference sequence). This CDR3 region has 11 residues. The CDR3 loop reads CASSQAQVQFF. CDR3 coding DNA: TGTGCCAGCAGCCAAGCACAGGTGCAGTTCTTC.

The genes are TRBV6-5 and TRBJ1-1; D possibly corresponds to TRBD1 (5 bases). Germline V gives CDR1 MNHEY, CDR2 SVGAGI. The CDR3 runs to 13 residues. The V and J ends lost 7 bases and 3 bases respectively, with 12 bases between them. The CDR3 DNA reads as TGTGCCAGCAACCCCTCCAGGGACACTGAAGCTTTCTTT. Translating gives CASNPSRDTEAFF.